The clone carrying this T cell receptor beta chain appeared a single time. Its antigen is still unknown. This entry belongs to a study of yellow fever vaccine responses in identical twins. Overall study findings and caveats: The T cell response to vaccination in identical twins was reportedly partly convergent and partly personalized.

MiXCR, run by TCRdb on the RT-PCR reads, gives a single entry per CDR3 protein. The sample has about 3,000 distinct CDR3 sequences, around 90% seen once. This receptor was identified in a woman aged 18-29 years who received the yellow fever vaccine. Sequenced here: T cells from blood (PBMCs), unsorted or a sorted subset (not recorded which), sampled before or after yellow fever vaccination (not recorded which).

CDR3 nucleotide sequence: TGTGCCAGCAGCCCAGCAATTTCCTCCTACGAGCAGTACTTC. It codes for CASSPAISSYEQYF. J is TRBJ2-7 and V is TRBV11-1; the D is unclear. The CDR3 covers 14 residues. Trimming removed 5 bases at V and 0 bases at J, with 11 bases between. Germline V gene lookup returns CDR1 SGHAT and CDR2 FQDESV (reference sequence).